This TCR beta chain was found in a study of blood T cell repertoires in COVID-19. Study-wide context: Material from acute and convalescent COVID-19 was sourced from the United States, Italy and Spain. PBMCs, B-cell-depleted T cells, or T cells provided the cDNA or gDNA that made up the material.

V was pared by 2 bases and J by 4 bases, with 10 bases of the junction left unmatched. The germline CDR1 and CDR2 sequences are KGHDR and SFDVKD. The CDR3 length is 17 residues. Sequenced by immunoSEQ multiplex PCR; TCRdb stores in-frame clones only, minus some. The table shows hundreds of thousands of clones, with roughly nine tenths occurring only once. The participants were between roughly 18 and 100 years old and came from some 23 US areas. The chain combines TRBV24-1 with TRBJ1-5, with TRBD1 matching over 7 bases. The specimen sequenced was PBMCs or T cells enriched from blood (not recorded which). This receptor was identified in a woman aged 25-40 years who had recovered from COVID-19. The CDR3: CATSDSTDRVANQPQHF. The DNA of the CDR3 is TGTGCCACCAGTGATTCCACCGACAGGGTAGCAAATCAGCCCCAGCATTTT.